This entry lists 13 T cell receptor beta chains sequenced from one sample in a study of human T cells and chemical hapten exposure. Via MiXCR, TCRdb re-called the RACE reads, giving one row per CDR3 protein. Among more than 250,000 distinct CDR3 sequences listed, 7% to 10% were seen once. Specified time point: pre-sensitization, week 0. This sample's treatment: therapeutic diphenylcyclopropenone sensitization with weekly scalp DPC. The sequencing used whole blood, collected in connection with sensitization to the hapten diphenylcyclopropenone (DPC). These receptors were collected from a woman aged 40 to 55 with alopecia areata. Some clones in this sample may be carry-over from other donors' samples.

The gene calls are TRBV7-2 and TRBJ2-3, with no clear D. Germline V gives CDR1 SGHTA, CDR2 FQGNSA. The ends were cut back, 3 bases at V and 6 bases at J, with 13 bases in the middle. This CDR3 comprises 14 residues. CDR3 in amino acids: CASSLMGLGDTQYF. The CDR3 DNA reads TGTGCCAGCAGCTTGATGGGTCTCGGGGATACGCAGTATTTT.

This clonotype was seen a handful of times. V usage is TRBV12-3 or TRBV12-4 and J usage is TRBJ2-1; TRBD2 matches at 12 bases. V was pared by 1 base and J by 3 bases, with 13 bases of the junction left unmatched. The CDR3 totals 20 residues. The CDR3 sequence: CASSLETSGSVGYYYNEQFF. For the CDR3, the DNA is TGTGCCAGCAGTTTAGAGACTAGCGGGAGCGTCGGGTACTACTACAATGAGCAGTTCTTC.

The V and J genes are TRBV7-2 and TRBJ2-2; possible D gene TRBD2, 5 bases. This CDR3 region has 12 residues. Germline CDR1 reads SGHTA; CDR2 reads FQGNSA. Deletions cut 8 bases from V and 4 bases from J, with 8 bases between. The CDR3 spells CASLRGTGELFF. DNA of the CDR3: TGTGCCAGCCTCCGGGGCACCGGGGAGCTGTTTTTT.

V is TRBV7-2 and J is TRBJ1-2, with D hard to call. Trimming removed 7 bases at V and 2 bases at J, with 14 bases between. The CDR3 sequence is 14 residues long. Looked up from germline, CDR1 is SGHTA and CDR2 is FQGNSA. CDR3: CASTTPTENYGYTF. The CDR3 region has the DNA TGTGCCAGCACCACCCCGACGGAAAACTATGGCTACACCTTC.

This clonotype occurred a few times. This rearrangement joins TRBV6-2 or TRBV6-3 to TRBJ2-7; a weak D match, TRBD1 (5 bases). Germline CDR1 reads MNHEY; CDR2 reads SVGEGT. Between the trimmed V and J ends, which lost 6 bases and 7 bases, there was a span of 22 bases. This CDR3 region has 15 residues. The CDR3 here is CASRRSGKTLGEQYF. Here the CDR3 DNA reads TGTGCCAGCAGAAGGTCAGGGAAAACCCTTGGGGAGCAGTACTTC.

V and J are TRBV9 and TRBJ2-2; 7 bases align to TRBD1. In germline, CDR1 is SGDLS, CDR2 YYNGEE. The CDR3 covers 15 residues. J lost 5 bases, V lost 3 bases, and 7 bases had no gene match. CDR3 sequence: CASSERQGSTGELFF. For the CDR3, the DNA is TGTGCCAGCAGCGAGAGACAGGGATCGACCGGGGAGCTGTTTTTT.

This clonotype was detected many times. The chain couples TRBV7-2 to TRBJ2-3, with D unclear. The length of the CDR3 is 14 residues. Trimming cost V 4 bases and J 4 bases, with 12 bases left between them. Germline CDR1 and CDR2: SGHTA and FQGNSA. CDR3 amino acids: CASSSDGRADTQYF. CDR3 coding DNA: TGTGCCAGCAGCTCCGACGGTCGGGCAGATACGCAGTATTTT.

This chain joins TRBV2 and TRBJ2-5, with TRBD2 identical over 11 bases. The germline V gene encodes CDR1 SNHLY and CDR2 FYNNEI. V gave up 6 bases and J gave up 2 bases; unmatched junction bases: 11. The CDR3 has 17 residues. In DNA, the CDR3 is TGTGCCAGCAGCGGGGGGACTAGCGGACCCAGTCAAGAGACCCAGTACTTC. Its translation is CASSGGTSGPSQETQYF.

The rearrangement links TRBV6-5 to TRBJ2-7; 7 bases agree with TRBD2. This CDR3 is built from 16 residues. J was trimmed by 3 bases and V by 0 bases; bases with no gene match: 8. CDR1 is MNHEY, CDR2 SVGAGI, per germline. The CDR3 region has the DNA TGTGCCAGCAGTTACTCGCTCGCGGGAGACGTCTACGAGCAGTACTTC. This encodes CASSYSLAGDVYEQYF.

V usage is TRBV5-1 and J usage is TRBJ2-5; 9 bases map to TRBD1. The V segment lost 4 bases and the J segment 2 bases; nucleotides outside the gene matches: 6. CDR1 and CDR2 from the germline V gene are SGHRS and YFSETQ. The CDR3 contains 15 residues. CDR3 nucleotides: TGCGCCAGCAGCAGGACAGGGGCGTCACAAGAGACCCAGTACTTC. This sequence encodes CASSRTGASQETQYF.

This clonotype came up many times. CDR3 residues: CSVRREAGDEQYF. The CDR3 region has the DNA TGCAGTGTCCGCAGGGAGGCTGGGGACGAGCAGTACTTC. V and J are TRBV20-1 and TRBJ2-7; tentative D call: TRBD2 (6 bases). Trimming took off 7 bases at V and 5 bases at J, with 18 bases between the two ends. The CDR3 spans 13 residues. Per germline, CDR1 DFQATT and CDR2 SNEGSKA (reference sequence).

This clonotype was observed a handful of times. The V and J genes are TRBV20-1 and TRBJ2-1; TRBD2 matches at 10 bases. CDR3 length: 14 amino acids. From germline, CDR1 is DFQATT and CDR2 SNEGSKA (reference sequence). Trimming took 6 bases from V and 8 from J; bases not matched to a gene: 10. CDR3 region: CSAFGASGSHEQFF. The CDR3 nucleotides are TGCAGTGCCTTCGGGGCTAGCGGGAGCCATGAGCAGTTCTTC.

The V gene is TRBV7-2, the J gene TRBJ2-3; D is unclear. The CDR3 is 14 amino acids. Germline V lookup: CDR1 SGHTA, CDR2 FQGNSA. The V end was cut by 5 bases, the J end by 2 bases, with 11 bases between. CDR3 sequence reads: CASSPGSATDTQYF. The CDR3, as DNA: TGTGCCAGCAGCCCCGGGTCAGCCACAGATACGCAGTATTTT.